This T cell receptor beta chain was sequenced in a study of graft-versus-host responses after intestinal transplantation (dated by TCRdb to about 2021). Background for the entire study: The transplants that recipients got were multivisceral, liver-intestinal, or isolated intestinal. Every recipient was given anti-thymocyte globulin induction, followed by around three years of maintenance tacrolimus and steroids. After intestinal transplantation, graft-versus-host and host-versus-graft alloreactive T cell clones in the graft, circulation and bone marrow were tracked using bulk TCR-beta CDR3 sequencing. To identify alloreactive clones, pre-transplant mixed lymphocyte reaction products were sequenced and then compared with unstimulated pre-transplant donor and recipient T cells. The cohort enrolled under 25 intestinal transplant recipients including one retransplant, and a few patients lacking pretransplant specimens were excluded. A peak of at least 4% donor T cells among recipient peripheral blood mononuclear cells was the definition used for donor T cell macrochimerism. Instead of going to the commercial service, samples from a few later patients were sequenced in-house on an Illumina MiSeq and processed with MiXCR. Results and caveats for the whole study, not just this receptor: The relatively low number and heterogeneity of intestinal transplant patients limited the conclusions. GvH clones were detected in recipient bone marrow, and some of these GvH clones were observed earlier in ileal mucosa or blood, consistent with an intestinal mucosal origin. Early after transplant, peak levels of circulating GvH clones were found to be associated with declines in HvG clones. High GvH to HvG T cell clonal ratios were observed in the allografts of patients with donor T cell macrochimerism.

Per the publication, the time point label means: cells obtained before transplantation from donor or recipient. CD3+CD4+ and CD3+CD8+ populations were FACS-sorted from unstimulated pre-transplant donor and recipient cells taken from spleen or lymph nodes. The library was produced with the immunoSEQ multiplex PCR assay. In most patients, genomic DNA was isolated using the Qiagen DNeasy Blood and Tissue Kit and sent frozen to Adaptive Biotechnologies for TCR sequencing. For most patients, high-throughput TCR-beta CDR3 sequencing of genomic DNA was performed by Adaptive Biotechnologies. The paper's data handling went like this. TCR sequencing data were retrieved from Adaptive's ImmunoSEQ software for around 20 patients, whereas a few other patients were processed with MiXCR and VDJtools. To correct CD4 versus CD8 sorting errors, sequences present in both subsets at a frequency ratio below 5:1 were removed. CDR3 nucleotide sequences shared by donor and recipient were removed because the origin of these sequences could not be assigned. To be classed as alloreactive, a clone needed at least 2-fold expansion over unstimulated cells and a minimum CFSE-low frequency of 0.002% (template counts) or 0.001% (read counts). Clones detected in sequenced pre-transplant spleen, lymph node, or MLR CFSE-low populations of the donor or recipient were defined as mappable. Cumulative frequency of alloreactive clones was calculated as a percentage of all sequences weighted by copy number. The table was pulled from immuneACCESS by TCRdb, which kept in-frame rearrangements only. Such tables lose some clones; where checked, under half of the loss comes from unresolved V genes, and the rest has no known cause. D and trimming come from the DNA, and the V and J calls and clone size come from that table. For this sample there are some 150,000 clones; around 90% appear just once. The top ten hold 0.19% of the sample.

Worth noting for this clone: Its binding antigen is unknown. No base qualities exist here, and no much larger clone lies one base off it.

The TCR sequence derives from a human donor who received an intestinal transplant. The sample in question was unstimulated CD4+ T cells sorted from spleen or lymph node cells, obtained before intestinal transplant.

Here the CDR3 is given as CASSPGGRQGTYNEQFF. Here is the DNA: TGTGCCAGCAGCCCTGGGGGGAGACAGGGTACATACAATGAGCAGTTCTTC. Recombination linked TRBV9 to TRBJ2-1, with a tentative D gene TRBD1 over 7 matching bases. The CDR3, cysteine through phenylalanine, is 17 amino acids long. The read is trimmed to its CDR3 DNA, 51 bases read in frame from base 1. The germline V gene yields SGDLS for CDR1 and YYNGEE for CDR2. Trimming at the junction amounts to 4 bases on V and 4 bases on J, and the germline ends lie 21 bases apart. Reference TRBV9 and TRBJ2-1 proteins supply the regions before and after the CDR3; the full variable domain is: DSGVTQTPKHLITATGQRVTLRCSPRSGDLSVYWYQQSLDQGLQFLIQYYNGEERAKGNILERFSAQQFPDLHSELNLSSLELGDSALYFCASSPGGRQGTYNEQFFGPGTRLTVL.